The count of the clone carrying this T cell receptor (beta chain) is one. Its antigen is unknown. The data were taken from a study of cytomegalovirus exposure and HLA in healthy donors. At the level of the study: The early release's HLA-typed donors yielded 78 million or so unique TCRs.

The PCR employed 60 Vbeta primers together with 13 Jbeta primers. Profiled with immunoSEQ multiplex PCR; TCRdb holds only in-frame clones, not every one. The sample holds approximately 170,000 clones; around 80% are singletons and the top ten take about 1.2%. Overall study findings and caveats: CMV serostatus stood as the only immune exposure information on hand. Accurate HLA-A and HLA-B prediction from TCR beta sequences was reported for most subjects. HLA alleles showed associations with roughly 17,000 TCR beta sequences in a later analysis, at a 0.05 false discovery rate.

The V end lost 3 bases, the J end lost 0 bases, and 9 bases lay between the germline ends. From germline, CDR1 is SGHNT and CDR2 YYREEE (reference sequence). This CDR3 has 14 amino acids. This sequence was found in a boy between 2 and 15 years old in good health and CMV-seronegative. This chain connects TRBV5-4 to TRBJ2-5; a possible D gene is TRBD1 (6 bases). The sample comprised PBMCs. In nucleotides, the CDR3 is TGTGCCAGCAGCTCAGACAGGCACCAAGAGACCCAGTACTTC. This gives the protein CASSSDRHQETQYF.